This T cell receptor (beta chain) was captured by sequencing in a study of CD8 T cells in Susac syndrome. The table lists this clonotype with a count of one. The CDR3 loop spans 18 amino acids. J gave up 7 bases and V 0 bases, and 16 bases lay outside the gene matches. Germline CDR1 SGDLS, CDR2 YYNGEE. RNA in amounts of roughly 0.45 to 1 ug was reverse transcribed with random hexamers. TCRdb reprocessed the immunoSEQ multiplex PCR reads via MiXCR and lists one record per CDR3 protein. The repertoire holds around 170,000 distinct CDR3 sequences, with almost 96% as singletons. CD8+ and CD4+ T cells from blood underwent TCR beta sequencing. TEMRA cells were FACS-enriched, unlike CD8+ and CD4+ T cells, which were negatively isolated.

This clonotype originated in a human donor with Susac syndrome. V gene TRBV9 combines with J gene TRBJ2-3, with TRBD1 matching over 8 bases. The sample was CD4+ T cells from PBMCs. The CDR3 reads CASSVAALLGQDDNTQYF. CDR3 DNA sequence: TGTGCCAGCAGCGTAGCCGCATTGTTGGGACAGGACGACAATACGCAGTATTTT. Full variable domain (rest looked up from reference TRBV9 and TRBJ2-3): DSGVTQTPKHLITATGQRVTLRCSPRSGDLSVYWYQQSLDQGLQFLIQYYNGEERAKGNILERFSAQQFPDLHSELNLSSLELGDSALYFCASSVAALLGQDDNTQYFGPGTRLTVL.